Below are 13 T cell receptor beta chains sequenced from a single sample in a study of regulatory T cells in long-lasting Graves disease. Time point of the sample: persistent/refractory GD, antithyroid drugs over 5 years with positive TRAb. Extracted PBMC RNA gave rise to the TCR library. CDR3-region Arm-PCR and iRepertoire HTBI primers produced the TCR beta libraries. From the multiplex PCR reads, TCRdb called clonotypes with MiXCR, one entry per CDR3 protein. This table holds fewer than 600,000 distinct CDR3 sequences, around a fifth found once. This material consisted of peripheral blood mononuclear cells (PBMCs), taken when the disease was refractory, from a patient treated with antithyroid drugs. Receptor source: a female donor with Graves disease.

This clonotype showed up just a few times. The chain joins TRBV6-2 or TRBV6-3 to TRBJ1-4; D call uncertain. The CDR3 sequence is 12 residues long. The V end was cut by 5 bases, the J end by 5 bases, with 6 bases between. CDR1 MNHEY and CDR2 SVGEGT come from the germline V gene. The CDR3 protein is CASSDRNEKLFF. The CDR3 DNA sequence: TGTGCCAGCAGTGACCGGAATGAAAAACTGTTTTTT.

This clonotype was detected ten times or more. The chain employs TRBV6-5 and TRBJ2-7, with D tentatively TRBD2 (6 bases). The germline V gene has CDR1 MNHEY and CDR2 SVGAGI. V was shortened by 0 bases and J by 0 bases, with 15 bases between the two germline ends. This CDR3 has 17 amino acids. The CDR3 bases are TGTGCCAGCAGTTACTCTTCAGGAGGGGCGGGCTCCTACGAGCAGTACTTC. Its protein product is CASSYSSGGAGSYEQYF.

The table lists this clonotype with many counts. The chain employs TRBV28 and TRBJ2-5; the D is unclear. Germline V CDR1 and CDR2: MDHEN, SYDVKM. The CDR3 loop spans 12 amino acids. Trimming cost V 6 bases and J 5 bases, with 10 bases left between them. The CDR3 loop is CASSSSSETQYF. CDR3 DNA: TGTGCCAGCAGCTCCAGCAGTGAGACCCAGTACTTC.

This clonotype was counted ten times or more. The chain combines TRBV6-1 with TRBJ1-6, with D maybe TRBD1 (6 bases). The CDR3 length is 18 residues. Germline loops: CDR1 MNHNS, CDR2 SASEGT. V lost 4 bases and J 4 bases, leaving 20 bases between the germline ends. The CDR3 coding sequence is TGTGCCAGCAGTGGAACAGGGAATCCGGGGGGATATAATTCACCCCTCCACTTT. Amino acids: CASSGTGNPGGYNSPLHF.

The chain combines TRBV18 with TRBJ1-1; D may be TRBD1 (5 bases). V was trimmed by 4 bases and J by 10 bases, leaving 13 bases between them. The CDR3 is made up of 12 amino acids. Germline V gives CDR1 KGHSH, CDR2 LQKENI. CDR3 loop: CASSQGREVAFF. The CDR3 DNA follows: TGTGCCAGCTCACAGGGGAGGGAAGTAGCTTTCTTT.

This clonotype was recorded at least ten times. The chain couples TRBV30 to TRBJ1-1; the D is unclear. Germline lookup yields CDR1 GTSNPN and CDR2 SVGIG (reference sequence). The CDR3 length is 12 residues. Trimming removed 2 bases from V and 5 bases from J, with 9 bases in between. The CDR3 bases are TGTGCCTGGAGTTCCCAGGAGACTGAAGCTTTCTTT. As protein: CAWSSQETEAFF.

This clonotype came up many times. The rearrangement joins TRBV28 to TRBJ2-7; 9 positions match TRBD2. The germline gives CDR1 MDHEN, CDR2 SYDVKM. The junction had 10 bases not matched to a gene; V was cut back by 7 bases and J by 3 bases. The CDR3 length is 15 residues. The CDR3 nucleotides are TGTGCCAGCACCTCCATTGCGGGAGGGATCTACGAGCAGTACTTC. Its protein is CASTSIAGGIYEQYF.

This clonotype came up many times. J is TRBJ1-2 and V is TRBV28; D gene uncertain. Germline V gene lookup returns CDR1 MDHEN and CDR2 SYDVKM. There are 13 residues in the CDR3. V was shortened by 6 bases and J by 8 bases, with 16 bases between the two germline ends. This CDR3 is CASRPSRMSGYTF. The CDR3 DNA reads as TGTGCCAGCAGACCCTCCCGGATGAGCGGCTACACCTTC.

The sample holds many counts of this clonotype. J is TRBJ1-3 and V is TRBV28, with D uncertain. Trimming shortened V by 2 bases and J by 3 bases, and 8 bases separated the two germline ends. The germline V gene has CDR1 MDHEN and CDR2 SYDVKM. The CDR3 length is 14 residues. CDR3 protein: CASSLIGSGNTIYF. CDR3 sequence (DNA): TGTGCCAGCAGTTTAATAGGGAGTGGAAACACCATATATTTT.

The chain uses TRBV28 and TRBJ2-7; D unresolved. CDR3 length: 14 amino acids. V shed 3 bases and J shed 0 bases, with 9 bases lying between them. Germline V lookup: CDR1 MDHEN, CDR2 SYDVKM. CDR3 nucleotide sequence: TGTGCCAGCAGTTTCCCACAGAGCTCCTACGAGCAGTACTTC. Translating gives CASSFPQSSYEQYF.

The rearrangement joins TRBV6-2 or TRBV6-3 to TRBJ1-5; TRBD1 agrees at 8 bases. The V segment lost 4 bases and the J segment 2 bases; nucleotides outside the gene matches: 10. CDR1 is MNHEY and CDR2 is SVGEGT in the germline V gene. CDR3 length: 17 residues. The DNA of the CDR3 is TGTGCCAGCAGTTCTTACTCCACAGGGGGGGGCAATCAGCCCCAGCATTTT. It translates to CASSSYSTGGGNQPQHF.

This clonotype was picked up a small number of times. The V and J genes are TRBV19 and TRBJ1-5; 7 bases map to TRBD1. Germline V lookup: CDR1 LNHDA, CDR2 SQIVND (reference sequence). The trim removed 4 bases at V and 5 bases at J, leaving 11 bases unmatched. The CDR3 consists of 16 residues. This CDR3 is CASSTLGDRVDQPQHF. Written as DNA, the CDR3 is TGTGCCAGTAGTACCTTGGGCGACAGGGTGGATCAGCCCCAGCATTTT. Variable domain in full (rest from reference TRBV19 and TRBJ1-5): DGGITQSPKYLFRKEGQNVTLSCEQNLNHDAMYWYRQDPGQGLRLIYYSQIVNDFQKGDIAEGYSVSREKKESFPLTVTSAQKNPTAFYLCASSTLGDRVDQPQHFGDGTRLSIL.

This clonotype was recorded once. The V and J genes are TRBV12-3 or TRBV12-4 and TRBJ1-2, with TRBD1 matching 12 bases. With V trimmed by 6 bases and J by 3 bases, 11 bases remained unmatched. The CDR3 loop spans 17 amino acids. The chain's CDR3 is CASSSGTGGVGDYGYTF. The CDR3 coding sequence is TGTGCCAGCAGCTCCGGGACAGGGGGCGTGGGGGACTATGGCTACACCTTC.